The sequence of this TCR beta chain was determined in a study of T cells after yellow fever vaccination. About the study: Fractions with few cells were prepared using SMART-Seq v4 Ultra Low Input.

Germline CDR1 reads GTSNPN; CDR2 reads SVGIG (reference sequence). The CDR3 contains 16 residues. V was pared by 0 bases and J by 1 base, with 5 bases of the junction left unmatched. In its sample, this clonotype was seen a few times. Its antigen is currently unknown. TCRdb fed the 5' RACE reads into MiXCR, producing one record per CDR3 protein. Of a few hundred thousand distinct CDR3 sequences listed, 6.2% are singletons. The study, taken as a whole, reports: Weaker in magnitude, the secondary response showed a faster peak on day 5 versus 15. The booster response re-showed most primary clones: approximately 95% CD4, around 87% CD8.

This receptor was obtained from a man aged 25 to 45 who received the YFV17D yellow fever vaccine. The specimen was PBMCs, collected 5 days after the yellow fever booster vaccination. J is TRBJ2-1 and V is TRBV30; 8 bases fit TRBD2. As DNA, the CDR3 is TGTGCCTGGAGTGTACGGCTAGCGGGTTCCTACAATGAGCAGTTCTTC. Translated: CAWSVRLAGSYNEQFF.